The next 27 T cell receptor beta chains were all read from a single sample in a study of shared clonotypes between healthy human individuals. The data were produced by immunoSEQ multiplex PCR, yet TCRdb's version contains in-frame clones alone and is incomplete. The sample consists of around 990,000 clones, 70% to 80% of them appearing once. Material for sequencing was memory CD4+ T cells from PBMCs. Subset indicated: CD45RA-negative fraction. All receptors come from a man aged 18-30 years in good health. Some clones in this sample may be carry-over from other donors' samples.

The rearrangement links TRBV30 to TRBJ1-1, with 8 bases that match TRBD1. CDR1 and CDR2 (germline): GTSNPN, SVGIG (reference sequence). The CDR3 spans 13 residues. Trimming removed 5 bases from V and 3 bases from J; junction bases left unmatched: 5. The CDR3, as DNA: TGTGCCTGGGGACTGACAGGGGACACTGAAGCTTTCTTT. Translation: CAWGLTGDTEAFF.

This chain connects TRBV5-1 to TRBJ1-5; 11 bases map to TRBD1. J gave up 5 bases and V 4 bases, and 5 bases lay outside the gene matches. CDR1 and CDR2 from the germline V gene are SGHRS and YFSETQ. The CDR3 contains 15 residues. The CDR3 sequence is CASSPGTGGYQPQHF. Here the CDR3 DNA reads TGCGCCAGCAGCCCGGGGACAGGGGGATATCAGCCCCAGCATTTT.

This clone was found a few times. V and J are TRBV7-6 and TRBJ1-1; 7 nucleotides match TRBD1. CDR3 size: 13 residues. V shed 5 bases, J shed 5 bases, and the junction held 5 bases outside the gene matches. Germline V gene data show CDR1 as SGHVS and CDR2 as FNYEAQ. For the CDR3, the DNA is TGTGCCAGCAGCCTCAAGACAGGGACTGAAGCTTTCTTT. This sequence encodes CASSLKTGTEAFF. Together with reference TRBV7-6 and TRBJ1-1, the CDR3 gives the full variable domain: GAGVSQSPRYKVTKRGQDVALRCDPISGHVSLYWYRQALGQGPEFLTYFNYEAQQDKSGLPNDRFSAERPEGSISTLTIQRTEQRDSAMYRCASSLKTGTEAFFGQGTRLTVV.

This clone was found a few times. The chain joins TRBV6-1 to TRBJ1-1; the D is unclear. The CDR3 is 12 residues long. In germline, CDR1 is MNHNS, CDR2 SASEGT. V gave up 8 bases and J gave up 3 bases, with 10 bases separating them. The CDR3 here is CASGPTYTEAFF. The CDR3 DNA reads TGTGCCAGCGGGCCAACTTACACTGAAGCTTTCTTT.

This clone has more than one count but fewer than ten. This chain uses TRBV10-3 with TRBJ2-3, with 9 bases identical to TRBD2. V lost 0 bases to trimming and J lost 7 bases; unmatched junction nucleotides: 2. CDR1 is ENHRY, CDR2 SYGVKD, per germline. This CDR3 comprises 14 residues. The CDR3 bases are TGTGCCATCAGTGAGTCCGGACTAGCGAATACGCAGTATTTT. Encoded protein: CAISESGLANTQYF.

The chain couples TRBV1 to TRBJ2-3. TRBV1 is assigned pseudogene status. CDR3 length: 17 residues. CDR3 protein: CTSSQDLPDQPTDTQYF. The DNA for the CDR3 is TGCACCAGCAGCCAAGATCTTCCCGACCAGCCCACAGATACGCAGTATTTT.

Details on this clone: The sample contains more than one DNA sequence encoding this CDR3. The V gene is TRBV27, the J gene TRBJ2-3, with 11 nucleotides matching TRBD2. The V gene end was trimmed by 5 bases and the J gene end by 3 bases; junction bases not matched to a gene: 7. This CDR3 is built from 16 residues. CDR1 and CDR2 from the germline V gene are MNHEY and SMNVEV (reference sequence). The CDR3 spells CASSPGTSGFTDTQYF. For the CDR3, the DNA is TGTGCCAGCAGTCCCGGGACTAGCGGCTTTACAGATACGCAGTATTTT.

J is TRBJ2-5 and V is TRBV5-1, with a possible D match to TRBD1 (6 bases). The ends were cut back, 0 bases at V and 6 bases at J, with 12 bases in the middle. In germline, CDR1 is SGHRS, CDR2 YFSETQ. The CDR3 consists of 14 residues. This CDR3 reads CASSLDPGAQTQYF. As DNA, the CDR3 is TGCGCCAGCAGCTTGGACCCAGGGGCCCAGACCCAGTACTTC.

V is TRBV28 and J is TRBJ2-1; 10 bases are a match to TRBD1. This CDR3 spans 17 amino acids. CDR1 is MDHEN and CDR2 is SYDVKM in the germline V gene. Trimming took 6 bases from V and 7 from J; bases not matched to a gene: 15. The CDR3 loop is CASSGKWGQGRGNEQFF. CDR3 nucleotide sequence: TGTGCCAGCAGCGGAAAATGGGGACAGGGGCGGGGGAATGAGCAGTTCTTC. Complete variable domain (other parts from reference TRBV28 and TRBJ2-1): DVKVTQSSRYLVKRTGEKVFLECVQDMDHENMFWYRQDPGLGLRLIYFSYDVKMKEKGDIPEGYSVSREKKERFSLILESASTNQTSMYLCASSGKWGQGRGNEQFFGPGTRLTVL.

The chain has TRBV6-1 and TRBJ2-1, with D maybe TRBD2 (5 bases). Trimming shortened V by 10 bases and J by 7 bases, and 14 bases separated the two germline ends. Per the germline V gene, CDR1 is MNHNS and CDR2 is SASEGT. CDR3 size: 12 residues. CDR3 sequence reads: CATRTPPNEQFF. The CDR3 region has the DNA TGTGCCACCCGGACTCCTCCTAATGAGCAGTTCTTC.

DNA for the CDR3: TGTGCCAGTAGTACTCAGGGAGAGAGCTCCAATGAGCAGTTCTTC. It codes for CASSTQGESSNEQFF. V and J are TRBV19 and TRBJ2-1; D might be TRBD1 or TRBD2, each matching 5 bases. The CDR3 is 15 residues long. Looked up from germline, CDR1 is LNHDA and CDR2 is SQIVND (reference sequence). With 4 bases removed from V and 6 bases from J, the gap between germline ends came to 16 bases.

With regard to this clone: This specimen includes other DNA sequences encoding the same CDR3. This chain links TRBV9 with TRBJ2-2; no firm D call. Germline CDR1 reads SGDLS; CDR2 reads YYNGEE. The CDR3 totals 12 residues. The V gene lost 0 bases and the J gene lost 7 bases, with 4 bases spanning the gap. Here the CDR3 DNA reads TGTGCCAGCAGCGTAGAGGTCGGGGAGCTGTTTTTT. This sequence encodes CASSVEVGELFF.

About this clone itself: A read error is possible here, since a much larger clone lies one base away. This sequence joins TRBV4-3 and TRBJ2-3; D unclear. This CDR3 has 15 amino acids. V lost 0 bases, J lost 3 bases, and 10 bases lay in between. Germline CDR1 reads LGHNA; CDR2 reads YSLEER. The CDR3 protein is CASSQESTATDTQYF. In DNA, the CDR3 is TGCGCCAGCAGCCAAGAAAGTACAGCAACAGATACGCAGTATTTT.

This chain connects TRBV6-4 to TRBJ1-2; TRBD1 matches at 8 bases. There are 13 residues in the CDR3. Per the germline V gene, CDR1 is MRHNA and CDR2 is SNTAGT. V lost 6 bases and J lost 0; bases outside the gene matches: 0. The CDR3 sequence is CASSRGPNYGYTF. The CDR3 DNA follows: TGTGCCAGCAGCAGGGGGCCTAACTATGGCTACACCTTC.

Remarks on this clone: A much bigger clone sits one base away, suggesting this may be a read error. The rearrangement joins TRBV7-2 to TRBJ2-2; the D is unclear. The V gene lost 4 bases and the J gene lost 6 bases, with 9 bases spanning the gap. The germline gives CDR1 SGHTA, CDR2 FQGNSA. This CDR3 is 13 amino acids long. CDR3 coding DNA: TGTACCAGCAGCTCTTATTCCGCCGGGGAGCTGTTTTTT. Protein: CTSSSYSAGELFF.

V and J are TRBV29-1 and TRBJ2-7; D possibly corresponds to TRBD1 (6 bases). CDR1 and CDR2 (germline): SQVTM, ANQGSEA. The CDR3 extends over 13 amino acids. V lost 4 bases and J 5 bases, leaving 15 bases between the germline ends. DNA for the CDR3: TGCAGCGTTGGCTGGACAGTTCGCGACGAGCAGTACTTC. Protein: CSVGWTVRDEQYF.

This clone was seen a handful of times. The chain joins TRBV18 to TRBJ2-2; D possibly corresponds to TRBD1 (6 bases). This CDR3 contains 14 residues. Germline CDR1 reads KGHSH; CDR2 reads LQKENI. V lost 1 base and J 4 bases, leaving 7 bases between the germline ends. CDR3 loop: CASSPRQATGELFF. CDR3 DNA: TGTGCCAGCTCACCACGACAGGCCACCGGGGAGCTGTTTTTT.

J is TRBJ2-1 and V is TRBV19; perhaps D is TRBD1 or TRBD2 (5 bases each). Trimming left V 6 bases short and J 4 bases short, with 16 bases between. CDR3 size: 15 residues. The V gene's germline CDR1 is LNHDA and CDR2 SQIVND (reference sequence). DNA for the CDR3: TGTGCCAGTAGGCTCCGGGACGGAAGATACAATGAGCAGTTCTTC. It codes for CASRLRDGRYNEQFF.

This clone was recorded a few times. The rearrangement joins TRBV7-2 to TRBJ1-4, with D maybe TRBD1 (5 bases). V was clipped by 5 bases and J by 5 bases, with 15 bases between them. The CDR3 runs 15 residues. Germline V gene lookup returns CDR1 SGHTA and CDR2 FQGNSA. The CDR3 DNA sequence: TGTGCCAGCAGCCAAAGGGGACGGGTGAATGAAAAACTGTTTTTT. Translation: CASSQRGRVNEKLFF. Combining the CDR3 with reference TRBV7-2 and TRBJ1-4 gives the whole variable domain GAGVSQSPSNKVTEKGKDVELRCDPISGHTALYWYRQSLGQGLEFLIYFQGNSAPDKSGLPSDRFSAERTGGSVSTLTIQRTQQEDSAVYLCASSQRGRVNEKLFFGSGTQLSVL.

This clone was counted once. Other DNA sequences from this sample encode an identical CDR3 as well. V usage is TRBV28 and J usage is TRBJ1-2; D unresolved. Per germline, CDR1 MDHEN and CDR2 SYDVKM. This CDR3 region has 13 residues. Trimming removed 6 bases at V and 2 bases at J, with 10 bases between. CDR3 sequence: CASSLANNYGYTF. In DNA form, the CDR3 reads TGTGCCAGCAGCCTCGCCAACAACTATGGCTACACCTTC.

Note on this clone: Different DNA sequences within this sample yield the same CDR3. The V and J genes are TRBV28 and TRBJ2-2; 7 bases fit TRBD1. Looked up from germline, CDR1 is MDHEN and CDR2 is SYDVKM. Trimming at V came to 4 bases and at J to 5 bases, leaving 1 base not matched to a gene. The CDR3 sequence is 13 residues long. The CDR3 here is CASSSGGTGELFF. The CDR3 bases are TGTGCCAGCAGTTCAGGGGGTACCGGGGAGCTGTTTTTT.

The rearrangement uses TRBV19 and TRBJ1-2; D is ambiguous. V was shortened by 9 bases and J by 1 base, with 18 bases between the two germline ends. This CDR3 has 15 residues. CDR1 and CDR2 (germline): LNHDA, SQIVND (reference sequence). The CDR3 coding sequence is TGTGCCAGCCTACCTACAGCGGGCCGTAACTATGGCTACACCTTC. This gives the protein CASLPTAGRNYGYTF.

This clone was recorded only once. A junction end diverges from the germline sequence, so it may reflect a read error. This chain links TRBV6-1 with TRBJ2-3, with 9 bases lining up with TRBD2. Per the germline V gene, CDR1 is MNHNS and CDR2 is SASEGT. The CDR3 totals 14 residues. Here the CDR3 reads CASSEAGGADTQYF. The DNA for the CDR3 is TGTGCCAGCAGCGAAGCGGGAGGAGCCGATACGCAGTATTTT.

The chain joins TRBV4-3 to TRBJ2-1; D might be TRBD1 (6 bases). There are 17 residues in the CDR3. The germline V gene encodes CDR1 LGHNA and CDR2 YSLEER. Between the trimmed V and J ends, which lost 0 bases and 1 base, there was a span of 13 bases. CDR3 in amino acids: CASSQEGARVSYNEQFF. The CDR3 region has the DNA TGCGCCAGCAGCCAAGAGGGGGCGCGGGTATCCTACAATGAGCAGTTCTTC.

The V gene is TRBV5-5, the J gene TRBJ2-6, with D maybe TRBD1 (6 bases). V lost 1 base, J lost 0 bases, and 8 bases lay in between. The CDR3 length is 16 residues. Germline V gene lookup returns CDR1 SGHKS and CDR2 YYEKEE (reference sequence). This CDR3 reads CASSLHRASGANVLTF. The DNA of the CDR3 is TGTGCCAGCAGCTTGCACAGGGCCTCTGGGGCCAACGTCCTGACTTTC. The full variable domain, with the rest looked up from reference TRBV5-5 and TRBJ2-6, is DAGVTQSPTHLIKTRGQQVTLRCSPISGHKSVSWYQQVLGQGPQFIFQYYEKEERGRGNFPDRFSARQFPNYSSELNVNALLLGDSALYLCASSLHRASGANVLTFGAGSRLTVL.

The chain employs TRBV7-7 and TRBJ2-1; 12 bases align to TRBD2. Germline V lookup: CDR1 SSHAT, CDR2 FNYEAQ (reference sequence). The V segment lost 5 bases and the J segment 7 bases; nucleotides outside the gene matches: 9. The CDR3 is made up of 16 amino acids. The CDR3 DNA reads TGTGCCAGCAGCCCTCGACTAGCGGGGGCAGTGAATGAGCAGTTCTTC. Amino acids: CASSPRLAGAVNEQFF. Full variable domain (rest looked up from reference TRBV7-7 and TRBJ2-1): GAGVSQSPRYKVTKRGQDVTLRCDPISSHATLYWYQQALGQGPEFLTYFNYEAQPDKSGLPSDRFSAERPEGSISTLTIQRTEQRDSAMYRCASSPRLAGAVNEQFFGPGTRLTVL.

As DNA, the CDR3 is TGTGCCAGCAGCGTCACAGGGTCGAACACTGAAGCTTTCTTT. It is translated as CASSVTGSNTEAFF. J is TRBJ1-1 and V is TRBV9; maybe TRBD1 (6 bases). V lost 2 bases to trimming and J lost 1 base, with 9 bases between them. The CDR3 totals 14 residues. The V gene's germline CDR1 is SGDLS and CDR2 YYNGEE.